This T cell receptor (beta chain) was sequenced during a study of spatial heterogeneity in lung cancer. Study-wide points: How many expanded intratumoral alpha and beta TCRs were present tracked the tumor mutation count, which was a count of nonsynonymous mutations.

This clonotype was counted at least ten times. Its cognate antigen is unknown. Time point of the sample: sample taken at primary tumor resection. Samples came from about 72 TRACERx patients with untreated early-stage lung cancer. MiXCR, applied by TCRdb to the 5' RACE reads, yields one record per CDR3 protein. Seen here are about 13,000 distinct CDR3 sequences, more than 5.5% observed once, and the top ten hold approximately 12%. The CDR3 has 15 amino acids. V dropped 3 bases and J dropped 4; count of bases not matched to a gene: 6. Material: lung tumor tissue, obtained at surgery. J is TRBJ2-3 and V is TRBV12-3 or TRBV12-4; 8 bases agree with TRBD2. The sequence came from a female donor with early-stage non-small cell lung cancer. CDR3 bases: TGTGCCAGCAGTTTCGGGGGACTAGGCGCAGATACGCAGTATTTT. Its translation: CASSFGGLGADTQYF.